The 11 T cell receptor beta chains below come from one sample, sequenced in a study of T cells in Graves' hyperthyroidism and ophthalmopathy. RNA transcripts were the template for amplifying TCR beta CDR3 regions. The TCR CDR3 was amplified in a first-round RT-PCR using the HTBI primer set. TCRdb re-called the multiplex PCR reads with MiXCR, one entry per CDR3 protein. The data contain 220,000 or so distinct CDR3 sequences, about a sixth of them seen just once; the ten biggest clones take up 28%. The sample comprised blood. The receptor source for this set is a woman under 30 with Graves' ophthalmopathy.

This clonotype was observed many times. The J gene is TRBJ2-3, the V gene TRBV6-1, with 9 bases matching TRBD2. The CDR3 has 16 residues. J was trimmed by 3 bases and V by 5 bases; bases with no gene match: 9. Germline CDR1 and CDR2: MNHNS and SASEGT. CDR3 region: CASSSLAGEVTDTQYF. The CDR3 DNA reads as TGTGCCAGCAGTTCCTTAGCGGGAGAGGTGACAGATACGCAGTATTTT.

The sample holds many counts of this clonotype. The rearrangement uses TRBV27 and TRBJ2-3; D gene uncertain. The CDR3 loop spans 12 amino acids. Trimming removed 4 bases at V and 1 base at J, with 3 bases between. Germline lookup yields CDR1 MNHEY and CDR2 SMNVEV (reference sequence). This chain's CDR3 is CASSYGTDTQYF. In nucleotides, the CDR3 is TGTGCCAGCAGTTACGGCACAGATACGCAGTATTTT.

Ten or more counts support this clonotype. V gene TRBV7-9 combines with J gene TRBJ1-1, with 9 bases matching TRBD1. The CDR3 covers 15 residues. Germline CDR1 SEHNR, CDR2 FQNEAQ (reference sequence). Germline trimming cut 4 bases from V and 1 base from J; bases unmatched to any gene: 4. DNA for the CDR3: TGTGCCAGCAGCTCGACAGGGGGTACGAACACTGAAGCTTTCTTT. It translates to CASSSTGGTNTEAFF.

At least ten counts were recorded for this clonotype. The chain employs TRBV15 and TRBJ1-4; TRBD1 agrees at 8 bases. This CDR3 spans 15 amino acids. V dropped 4 bases and J dropped 8; count of bases not matched to a gene: 9. CDR1 is LNHNV and CDR2 is YYDKDF in the germline V gene (reference sequence). The CDR3 DNA follows: TGTGCCACCAGCAATATACGGACAGGGACGGAAAAACTGTTTTTT. This encodes CATSNIRTGTEKLFF.

This clonotype appeared many times. This chain connects TRBV5-1 to TRBJ2-7; weak D call: TRBD1 (6 bases). Germline values: CDR1 SGHRS, CDR2 YFSETQ. Trimming stripped 4 bases from V and 3 bases from J, with 11 bases between. CDR3 length: 13 residues. In DNA form, the CDR3 reads TGCGCCAGCAGCACGGACAGCTTCTACGAGCAGTACTTC. It yields the protein CASSTDSFYEQYF. Together with reference TRBV5-1 and TRBJ2-7, the CDR3 gives the full variable domain: KAGVTQTPRYLIKTRGQQVTLSCSPISGHRSVSWYQQTPGQGLQFLFEYFSETQRNKGNFPGRFSGRQFSNSRSEMNVSTLELGDSALYLCASSTDSFYEQYFGPGTRLTVT.

This clonotype was found many times. This chain links TRBV3-1 with TRBJ2-7; 8 bases line up with TRBD1. V shed 1 base, J shed 5 bases, and the junction held 7 bases outside the gene matches. This CDR3 is built from 15 residues. Germline CDR1 is LGHDT and CDR2 is YNNKEL (reference sequence). This chain's CDR3 is CASSQVAGGPNEQYF. CDR3 nucleotides: TGTGCCAGCAGCCAAGTTGCAGGGGGCCCCAACGAGCAGTACTTC.

This clonotype turned up a few times. An end of the junction differs from the germline gene, which may be a read error. The chain employs TRBV6-1 and TRBJ1-2; D call uncertain. CDR1 and CDR2 from the germline V gene are MNHNS and SASEGT. This CDR3 comprises 12 residues. The CDR3 bases are TGTACCAGCAGTGAAAGCAACTGGGGCTACACCTTC. It encodes CTSSESNWGYTF.

This sequence joins TRBV5-1 and TRBJ1-6, with D uncertain. There are 14 residues in the CDR3. CDR1 SGHRS and CDR2 YFSETQ come from the germline V gene. Trimming cost V 2 bases and J 4 bases, with 7 bases left between them. For the CDR3, the DNA is TGCGCCAGCAGCTTCGACGCTTATAATTCACCCCTCCACTTT. Protein sequence: CASSFDAYNSPLHF.

This clonotype appeared many times. The rearrangement links TRBV5-1 to TRBJ1-2; D gene uncertain. Deletions cut 1 base from V and 8 bases from J, with 12 bases between. The CDR3 totals 13 residues. The germline V gene has CDR1 SGHRS and CDR2 YFSETQ. CDR3 nucleotide sequence: TGCGCCAGCAGCTTGCCCGGCCGTGGAGGCTACACCTTC. This sequence encodes CASSLPGRGGYTF.

The sample holds many counts of this clonotype. The gene calls are TRBV3-1 and TRBJ1-2, with TRBD1 matching over 7 bases. This CDR3 has 12 residues. After removal of 5 bases from V and 8 bases from J, the junction contained 5 bases not matched to a gene. Germline V CDR1 and CDR2: LGHDT, YNNKEL (reference sequence). CDR3 bases: TGTGCCAGCAGCATTACAGGGGAAGGCTACACCTTC. Residues: CASSITGEGYTF.

Many counts were recorded for this clonotype. J is TRBJ2-7 and V is TRBV11-2, with a tentative D call TRBD1 (6 bases). Germline CDR1 and CDR2: SGHAT and FQNNGV. V gave up 0 bases and J gave up 6 bases, with 9 bases separating them. The CDR3 spans 13 residues. In DNA form, the CDR3 reads TGTGCCAGCAGCTTAGATAGGGGGATCGAGCAGTACTTC. Its protein product is CASSLDRGIEQYF.